The 8 T cell receptor beta chains reported below all come from one sample, sequenced in a study of cytomegalovirus exposure and HLA in healthy donors. 13 Jbeta primers and 60 Vbeta primers were used for the PCR. The method was immunoSEQ multiplex PCR; TCRdb's version includes in-frame clones alone and lacks a portion of them. Among around 200,000 clones listed, roughly 78% were seen once. Sequenced: PBMCs. These receptors came from a boy aged 5-17 years in good health and CMV-seronegative.

The chain uses TRBV30 and TRBJ2-2; possible D gene TRBD2, 5 bases. The CDR3 consists of 15 residues. V lost 1 base and J lost 3, with 12 bases in between. Germline V lookup: CDR1 GTSNPN, CDR2 SVGIG (reference sequence). The CDR3 spells CAWSDLGADTGELFF. The DNA for the CDR3 is TGTGCCTGGAGTGATTTGGGAGCGGACACCGGGGAGCTGTTTTTT.

About this clone itself: This sample also contains other DNA sequences that code for the same CDR3. The V gene is TRBV20-1, the J gene TRBJ2-7, with TRBD2 matching over 8 bases. This CDR3 spans 11 amino acids. Per germline, CDR1 DFQATT and CDR2 SNEGSKA (reference sequence). The V segment lost 5 bases and the J segment 8 bases; nucleotides outside the gene matches: 5. The CDR3 nucleotides read TGCAGTGCTTCGGGCGGGGGGCAGCAGTACTTC. This codes for CSASGGGQQYF.

The rearrangement joins TRBV7-9 to TRBJ1-2; unclear D gene. V was trimmed by 5 bases and J by 6 bases, leaving 10 bases between them. The V gene's germline CDR1 is SEHNR and CDR2 FQNEAQ (reference sequence). This CDR3 has 12 residues. The CDR3: CASSPLGDGYTF. CDR3 DNA sequence: TGTGCCAGCAGCCCACTCGGGGATGGCTACACCTTC.

The V call is TRBV6-1, the J call TRBJ1-5, with 7 bases that match TRBD1. The CDR3 totals 15 residues. Germline V lookup: CDR1 MNHNS, CDR2 SASEGT. With V trimmed by 2 bases and J by 3 bases, 4 bases remained unmatched. CDR3 sequence reads: CASSEWTGANQPQHF. For the CDR3, the DNA is TGTGCCAGCAGTGAATGGACAGGAGCCAATCAGCCCCAGCATTTT.

The chain is built from TRBV30 and TRBJ1-2; D is possibly TRBD1 (6 bases). V was trimmed by 5 bases and J by 4 bases, leaving 17 bases between them. Germline loops: CDR1 GTSNPN, CDR2 SVGIG (reference sequence). The CDR3 loop spans 14 amino acids. The CDR3 reads CAWGGGPAFYGYTF. CDR3 in DNA: TGTGCCTGGGGTGGGGGGCCGGCGTTCTATGGCTACACCTTC.

V is TRBV5-1 and J is TRBJ2-2; a weak D match, TRBD1 (5 bases). CDR1 is SGHRS and CDR2 is YFSETQ in the germline V gene. V lost 4 bases and J lost 4, with 14 bases in between. CDR3 length: 15 amino acids. CDR3 nucleotides: TGCGCCAGCAGCCGAGACAGATTTTCCACCGGGGAGCTGTTTTTT. It is translated as CASSRDRFSTGELFF.

V gene TRBV5-6 combines with J gene TRBJ2-3; D is unclear. This CDR3 is 17 amino acids long. Germline CDR1 and CDR2: SGHDT and YYEEEE. Trimming left V 2 bases short and J 2 bases short, with 18 bases between. The CDR3 nucleotides are TGTGCCAGCAGCTTTCTCCTCGCGGTAAAAGACACAGATACGCAGTATTTT. This encodes CASSFLLAVKDTDTQYF.

This clone came up a few times. The chain has TRBV7-9 and TRBJ2-3; 8 nucleotides line up with TRBD2. This CDR3 is built from 14 residues. The V segment lost 3 bases and the J segment 6 bases; nucleotides outside the gene matches: 5. Per germline, CDR1 SEHNR and CDR2 FQNEAQ (reference sequence). CDR3 nucleotide sequence: TGTGCCAGCAGCTTGGGTAGCGGGGCCGATACGCAGTATTTT. Protein: CASSLGSGADTQYF.